This TCR beta chain was identified during a study of tumor and adjacent non-tumor tissue in lung cancer listed by TCRdb under 2018. In terms of the full investigation: The cohort included around eleven adenocarcinoma, 2 squamous cell carcinoma and 1 small cell lung cancer patients. The approximately 15 enrolled patients, of whom about 10 were men and 5 were women, were aged roughly 31 to 85 years and were diagnosed with TNM stage I to III disease. Sequencing generated a total of approximately 130 million productive TCRbeta reads, averaging around 4.2 million reads per sample. The study compared bulk TCRbeta repertoires from lung tumor tissue and matched distant non-tumor lung tissue of more than 12 lung cancer patients. TCRbeta CDR3 sequencing was performed on thirty paired specimens, with one tumor sample and one normal lung sample collected per patient. What the authors observed across the whole study: Tumor tissue showed significantly greater TCR diversity (inverse Simpson) than normal lung tissue (approximately 400 vs 170, P = 0.0075, Mann-Whitney U test). Peripheral blood was not sequenced, so blood TCRbeta repertoires in these lung cancer patients were not examined. The sequencing platform is not named in the methods, and unique molecular identifiers are not mentioned. The top 100 clones made up a significantly larger cumulative share of the repertoire in normal lung than in tumor tissue. TCR diversity was significantly higher in younger patients, and higher tumor TCR diversity was associated with shorter overall and disease-free survival. Only about 15 patients were in the cohort, and the authors stated that larger samples and more detailed clinical data are needed.

Notes on this clonotype: Its antigen has not been determined. Within one base of it there is no much larger clone, and no base qualities were kept.

RNA was isolated from bulk unsorted tissue, and RNA quality was assessed with a NanoDrop ND-1000 and an Agilent 2100. All donors had newly diagnosed lung cancer, had not received prior chemotherapy, and were admitted for thoracic surgery in China between August and November 2014. Anyone who had undergone radiotherapy or chemotherapy before, or who had another cancer at the same time, was left out of the study. Surgical tissue pieces of about 1-2.1 cm3 were preserved in RNAlater solution and were kept at -80 degrees C until use. The V end gives up 3 bases and the J end 4 bases, leaving 9 bases in the junction not matched to a gene. Per the germline V gene (reference sequence), PRHDT is the CDR1 and FYEKMQ is the CDR2. The CDR3 goes from the cysteine to the phenylalanine over 17 residues. The retained sequence is limited to the CDR3, 51 bases, with the frame set at the first base. Library preparation used multiplex PCR. Instrument used: Illumina HiSeq 2500. Following protocols modified from ARM-PCR, the researchers constructed TCRbeta libraries through three rounds of nested PCR with primers (Table S4). Before sequencing, PCR products of 200-500 bp were excised from the gel and purified with the QIAquick gel extraction kit. The authors' analysis ran thus. Reads were cleaned using Trimmomatic, were merged into complete CDR3 sequences using FLASH, and were assigned to V(D)J germline segments using MiTCR. Clonal diversity was calculated as the inverse Simpson's index using VDJtools. Productive reads were defined as in-frame sequences without a premature stop codon. TCRdb reworked the public reads: Q25 trimming with fastp, MiXCR clone assembly, productive beta chains retained. Each entry merges the rows of one CDR3 protein and shows their most common DNA and genes. The V and J calls and clone size come from TCRdb's table, not from the authors' own analysis. The sample includes roughly 75,000 distinct CDR3 sequences, with over 70% observed a single time. Jointly, the top ten make up over 9.5% of the sample.

The sample taken for sequencing was lung tumor tissue. This chain is built from TRBV13 and TRBJ2-2; 9 bases in the junction line up with TRBD1. This TCR was sampled from a woman in her fifties or sixties with non-small cell lung cancer. The encoded CDR3 is CASSLDLDRGFTGELFF. The nucleotide sequence reads TGTGCCAGCAGCTTGGACCTCGACAGGGGGTTCACCGGGGAGCTGTTTTTT.